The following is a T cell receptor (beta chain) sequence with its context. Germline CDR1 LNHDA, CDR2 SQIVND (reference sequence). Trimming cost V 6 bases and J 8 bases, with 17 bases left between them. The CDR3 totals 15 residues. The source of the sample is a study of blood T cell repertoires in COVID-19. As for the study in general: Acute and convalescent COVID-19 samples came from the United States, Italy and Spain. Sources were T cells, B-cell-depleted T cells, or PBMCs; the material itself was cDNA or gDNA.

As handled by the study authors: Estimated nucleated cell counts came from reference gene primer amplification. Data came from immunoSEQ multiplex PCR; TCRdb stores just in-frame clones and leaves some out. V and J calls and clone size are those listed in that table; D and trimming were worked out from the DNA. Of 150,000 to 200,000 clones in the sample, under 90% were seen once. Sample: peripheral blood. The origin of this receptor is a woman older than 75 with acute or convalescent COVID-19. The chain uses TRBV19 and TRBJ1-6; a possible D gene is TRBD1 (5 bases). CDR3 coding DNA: TGTGCCAGTAGAAAAAACAGGAATCAGGATTCACCCCTCCACTTT. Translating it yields CASRKNRNQDSPLHF.